A selection of T cell receptor beta chains follows, all from one sample in a study of blood T cell repertoires in COVID-19. Data came from immunoSEQ multiplex PCR; TCRdb stores just in-frame clones and leaves some out. The repertoire has around 250,000 clones, approximately 83% of them found once; the top ten carry about 1.9%. The sample comprised PBMCs or T cells enriched from blood (not recorded which). These receptors were collected from a woman aged 45 to 65 who had recovered from COVID-19. CDR3s include the opening cysteine and the closing phenylalanine or tryptophan. The D gene is left open where the match is weak. Rows give clone size only sometimes, using once, few, many, or a class for an expanded clone.

TRBJ2-2 TRBV24-1 - 16 TRBD2 CATSDTLAGRTGELFF TGTGCCACCAGTGATACTCTAGCGGGTCGAACCGGGGAGCTGTTTTTT
TRBJ2-3 TRBV6-5 - 15 TRBD1 CASSFRQGRTDTQYF TGTGCCAGCAGTTTCCGACAGGGTCGAACAGATACGCAGTATTTT
TRBJ2-2 TRBV3-1/TRBV3-2 - 13 - CASSLAATGELFF TGTGCCAGCAGCCTAGCGGCCACCGGGGAGCTGTTTTTT
TRBJ2-5 TRBV7-9 once 14 - CASSIGQIQETQYF TGTGCCAGCAGCATTGGACAGATCCAAGAGACCCAGTACTTC
TRBJ2-1 TRBV28 - 11 - CASRSYNEQFF TGTGCCAGCCGCTCCTACAATGAGCAGTTCTTC
TRBJ2-7 TRBV7-3 - 14 TRBD2 CASSSTSGSYEQYF TGTGCCAGCAGTTCTACTAGCGGGAGCTACGAGCAGTACTTC
TRBJ1-5 TRBV28 once 15 TRBD1 CASSLSGGNNQPQHF TGTGCCAGCAGTTTATCAGGGGGGAACAATCAGCCCCAGCATTTT
TRBJ2-7 TRBV3-1/TRBV3-2 few 14 - CASSQEGSSYEQYF TGTGCCAGCAGCCAGGAGGGGAGCTCCTACGAGCAGTACTTC
TRBJ2-1 TRBV18 - 15 TRBD2 CASSDASGSYNEQFF TGTGCCAGCTCGGATGCTAGCGGGAGCTACAATGAGCAGTTCTTC
TRBJ1-3 TRBV27 - 14 - CASSLTSSGNTIYF TGTGCCAGCAGTTTAACTAGCTCTGGAAACACCATATATTTT
TRBJ2-1 TRBV30 - 15 TRBD2 CACTGTSGMYNEQFF TGTGCCTGCACCGGGACTAGCGGGATGTACAATGAGCAGTTCTTC
TRBJ2-3 TRBV10-1 - 17 TRBD2 CASSEMGLAGTEDTQYF TGCGCCAGCAGTGAGATGGGACTAGCGGGGACAGAGGATACGCAGTATTTT
TRBJ2-7 TRBV6-5 - 15 - CASSYRGSPLYEQYF TGTGCCAGCAGTTATCGAGGGAGCCCTCTCTACGAGCAGTACTTC
TRBJ1-6 TRBV6-4 - 15 TRBD1 CASVHSGQGLSPFHF TGTGCCAGCGTCCATTCGGGACAGGGGCTGTCACCCTTCCACTTT
TRBJ1-2 TRBV10-3 - 15 - CASPRGDSLVYGYTF TGTGCCAGCCCCCGGGGGGACTCTTTAGTCTATGGCTACACCTTC
TRBJ1-1 TRBV12-3/TRBV12-4 - 12 - CASSLGRTEAFF TGTGCCAGCAGTTTGGGGAGGACTGAAGCTTTCTTT
TRBJ1-6 TRBV28 once 18 TRBD1 CATDTGEESSSYNSPLHF TGTGCCACCGATACAGGGGAGGAATCGAGCTCCTATAATTCACCCCTCCACTTT
TRBJ1-1 TRBV14 - 12 - CASARKNTEAFF TGTGCCAGCGCCAGAAAGAACACTGAAGCTTTCTTT
TRBJ2-7 TRBV28 once 14 TRBD2 CASLVAGQSYEQYF TGTGCCAGCCTTGTAGCGGGACAATCCTACGAGCAGTACTTC
TRBJ2-5 TRBV9 - 14 - CASTPGLSQETQYF TGTGCCAGCACCCCGGGACTGAGCCAAGAGACCCAGTACTTC
TRBJ2-3 TRBV5-4 - 16 TRBD1 CASSSRRGQGLDTQYF TGTGCCAGCAGTTCCCGGCGGGGACAGGGTTTAGATACGCAGTATTTT
TRBJ2-1 TRBV5-1 - 14 - CASSLGLEYNEQFF TGCGCCAGCAGCTTGGGACTGGAGTACAATGAGCAGTTCTTC
TRBJ2-3 TRBV6-5 - 12 TRBD2 CASSSPSGAQYF TGTGCCAGCAGCTCCCCTAGCGGTGCGCAGTATTTT
TRBJ1-6 TRBV19 - 13 - CASSITGSSDLHF TGTGCCAGTAGTATCACAGGATCCTCAGACCTCCACTTT
TRBJ2-3 TRBV5-1 - 17 - CASSIGTSGLAADTQYF TGCGCCAGCAGCATCGGGACTTCGGGGCTTGCGGCAGATACGCAGTATTTT
TRBJ2-1 TRBV30 - 15 TRBD2 CAWSVGTSGRGGQFF TGTGCCTGGAGTGTTGGGACTAGCGGGAGAGGTGGGCAGTTCTTC
TRBJ2-6 TRBV7-9 once 18 TRBD1 CASSPQPGQGPGANVLTF TGTGCCAGCAGCCCCCAGCCGGGACAGGGCCCTGGGGCCAACGTCCTGACTTTC
TRBJ1-2 TRBV2 - 16 TRBD1 CATGGGTGQGPTGYTF TGTGCCACCGGTGGTGGGACCGGACAGGGCCCCACTGGCTACACCTTC
TRBJ2-3 TRBV7-2 - 15 - CASSLDLRFTDTQYF TGTGCCAGCAGCTTAGACTTGCGGTTCACAGATACGCAGTATTTT
TRBJ2-3 TRBV28 - 16 TRBD2 CASSASRGRGTDTQYF TGTGCCAGCAGTGCCTCGAGAGGGAGGGGCACAGATACGCAGTATTTT
TRBJ1-5 TRBV28 - 15 - CASSKGHISNQPQHF TGTGCCAGCAGTAAGGGACACATTAGCAATCAGCCCCAGCATTTT
TRBJ2-1 TRBV5-1 - 21 - CASSSRSGVRGQGGRVDEQFF TGCGCCAGCAGCTCCCGTTCTGGTGTCAGGGGGCAAGGCGGGAGGGTTGATGAGCAGTTCTTC
TRBJ2-2 TRBV3-1/TRBV3-2 - 15 - CASSRILASTGELFF TGTGCCAGCAGCCGTATTTTAGCGAGCACCGGGGAGCTGTTTTTT
TRBJ1-1 TRBV11-2 few 12 - CASSFSDTEAFF TGTGCCAGCAGCTTCAGTGACACTGAAGCTTTCTTT
TRBJ2-6 TRBV7-9 - 13 - CASSFGGANVLTF TGTGCCAGCAGCTTCGGTGGGGCCAACGTCCTGACTTTC
TRBJ1-1 TRBV15 - 17 TRBD1 CATSISRTGRMNTEAFF TGTGCCACCAGCATTTCACGGACAGGGAGGATGAACACTGAAGCTTTCTTT
TRBJ2-1 TRBV4-1 - 15 TRBD2 CASGLAVLSYNEQFF TGCGCCAGCGGACTAGCGGTTCTCTCCTACAATGAGCAGTTCTTC